Presented here are 23 T cell receptor beta chains from one specimen sequenced in a study of T-cell reconstitution after alpha-beta-depleted transplantation in children. Researchers prepared the TCRbeta library using unique molecular identifiers, the study reports. TCRdb re-called the PCR reads through MiXCR, storing one row per CDR3 protein. The sample yields 440,000 or so distinct CDR3 sequences, roughly two fifths seen once. Material: PBMCs, obtained before TCRalphabeta/CD19-depleted stem cell transplant. The receptors stem from a girl aged 2-10 years with aplastic anemia, due to receive a stem cell transplant.

This chain uses TRBV7-9 with TRBJ1-1; D is possibly TRBD1 (6 bases). The germline V gene encodes CDR1 SEHNR and CDR2 FQNEAQ (reference sequence). The CDR3 is made up of 16 amino acids. V lost 5 bases, J lost 6 bases, and 22 bases lay in between. The CDR3 sequence is CASSPWRSWGAAEAFF. CDR3 sequence (DNA): TGTGCCAGCAGCCCCTGGCGCTCGTGGGGGGCGGCTGAAGCTTTCTTT.

This clonotype was seen ten or more times. The genes are TRBV29-1 and TRBJ2-7; 8 bases match TRBD2. Germline lookup yields CDR1 SQVTM and CDR2 ANQGSEA. This CDR3 spans 13 amino acids. V was clipped by 4 bases and J by 5 bases; unmatched bases: 7. The CDR3 region has the DNA TGCAGCGTTGTTCGCGGGGGACTAGACGAGCAGTACTTC. Protein sequence: CSVVRGGLDEQYF.

In its sample, this clonotype was seen many times. CDR3: CASSLGALSYNEQFF. CDR3 sequence (DNA): TGTGCCAGCAGCTTAGGGGCCTTATCCTACAATGAGCAGTTCTTC. The chain joins TRBV11-1 to TRBJ2-1; D remains unclear. Germline lookup yields CDR1 SGHAT and CDR2 FQDESV (reference sequence). The V end was cut by 1 base, the J end by 1 base, with 8 bases between. The CDR3 is made up of 15 amino acids.

The V and J genes are TRBV11-2 and TRBJ2-1; TRBD2 is a possible D gene (5 bases). Germline V gives CDR1 SGHAT, CDR2 FQNNGV. The CDR3 has 13 residues. V lost 7 bases to trimming and J lost 10 bases, with 17 bases between them. CDR3 region: CASNPARAWEQFF. DNA of the CDR3: TGTGCCAGCAATCCGGCGAGGGCTTGGGAGCAGTTCTTC.

This sequence joins TRBV7-9 and TRBJ2-3; tentative D call: TRBD2 (6 bases). Trimming stripped 8 bases from V and 1 base from J, with 16 bases between. In germline, CDR1 is SEHNR, CDR2 FQNEAQ (reference sequence). The CDR3 totals 15 residues. CDR3 sequence reads: CASLSGDFRTDTQYF. The CDR3 nucleotides are TGTGCCAGCCTCTCGGGGGACTTCCGCACAGATACGCAGTATTTT.

This clonotype was observed a few times. This chain links TRBV7-2 with TRBJ1-2; TRBD1 might be the D (5 bases). The CDR3 sequence is 15 residues long. Trimming cost V 2 bases and J 5 bases, with 15 bases left between them. CDR1 and CDR2 from the germline V gene are SGHTA and FQGNSA. The CDR3 region has the DNA TGTGCCAGCAGCTTAAGTGGGACGGAGCTTTATGGCTACACCTTC. Translation: CASSLSGTELYGYTF.

This clonotype was found a few times. The chain uses TRBV20-1 and TRBJ1-6, with D possibly being TRBD1 (6 bases). There are 15 residues in the CDR3. With 1 base removed from V and 9 bases from J, the gap between germline ends came to 16 bases. Germline V gene data show CDR1 as DFQATT and CDR2 as SNEGSKA (reference sequence). The CDR3 is CSARVGGQVVSPLHF. In nucleotides, the CDR3 is TGCAGTGCTAGAGTGGGGGGACAAGTAGTTTCACCCCTCCACTTT.

This chain uses TRBV20-1 with TRBJ2-1, with 9 bases that match TRBD2. Germline V gene lookup returns CDR1 DFQATT and CDR2 SNEGSKA (reference sequence). This CDR3 contains 15 residues. V shed 0 bases, J shed 7 bases, and the junction held 7 bases outside the gene matches. CDR3 bases: TGCAGTGCTAGAGATCGCGGGGGGGTAAGGAATGAGCAGTTCTTC. This encodes CSARDRGGVRNEQFF.

CDR3 DNA: TGCAGCGTTGGAAGGACAGGCATCCCCTATAGGAATAGCAATCAGCCCCAGCATTTT. Amino acids: CSVGRTGIPYRNSNQPQHF. V and J are TRBV29-1 and TRBJ1-5; 7 bases fit TRBD1. Trimming cost V 4 bases and J 0 bases; bases outside gene matches: 18. CDR1 SQVTM and CDR2 ANQGSEA come from the germline V gene. The CDR3 is 19 residues long. Full variable domain (remainder filled in from reference TRBV29-1 and TRBJ1-5): SAVISQKPSRDICQRGTSLTIQCQVDSQVTMMFWYRQQPGQSLTLIATANQGSEATYESGFVIDKFPISRPNLTFSTLTVSNMSPEDSSIYLCSVGRTGIPYRNSNQPQHFGDGTRLSIL.

This chain connects TRBV9 to TRBJ2-5; possible D gene TRBD2, 6 bases. V was shortened by 3 bases and J by 5 bases, with 14 bases between the two germline ends. The germline V gene has CDR1 SGDLS and CDR2 YYNGEE. CDR3 length equals 14 residues. CDR3 nucleotide sequence: TGTGCCAGCAGCGCCATGGGAGGTTTGGAGACCCAGTACTTC. Translation gives CASSAMGGLETQYF.

Of note for this clonotype: A read error may explain this, as a much larger clone is one base away. V usage is TRBV4-1 and J usage is TRBJ1-2; 8 bases match TRBD1. Germline lookup yields CDR1 MGHRA and CDR2 YSYEKL. The CDR3 length is 16 residues. CDR3: CASSQDGGQEFYGDTF. CDR3 nucleotides: TGCGCCAGCAGCCAAGACGGGGGACAGGAATTCTATGGCGACACCTTC.

The chain is built from TRBV5-1 and TRBJ2-1; D may be TRBD1 or TRBD2 (6 bases each). This CDR3 comprises 14 residues. Between the trimmed V and J ends, which lost 8 bases and 10 bases, there was a span of 22 bases. Germline V gives CDR1 SGHRS, CDR2 YFSETQ. The CDR3 sequence is CARGGTRGKEEQFF. CDR3 sequence (DNA): TGCGCCAGAGGAGGGACCAGGGGCAAAGAGGAGCAGTTCTTC.

This clonotype occurred many times. The chain is built from TRBV20-1 and TRBJ1-4, with TRBD1 matching 10 bases. Trimming cost V 3 bases and J 0 bases; bases outside gene matches: 16. Looked up from germline, CDR1 is DFQATT and CDR2 is SNEGSKA (reference sequence). The CDR3 sequence is 20 residues long. CDR3 protein: CSARAILVGTGESTNEKLFF. The CDR3 region has the DNA TGCAGTGCTAGGGCGATACTGGTGGGGACAGGGGAGTCAACTAATGAAAAACTGTTTTTT.

J is TRBJ2-1 and V is TRBV7-9; no clear D. Germline CDR1 reads SEHNR; CDR2 reads FQNEAQ (reference sequence). This CDR3 has 11 residues. Trimming stripped 5 bases from V and 9 bases from J, with 8 bases between. The CDR3 loop is CASSLTTEQFF. In DNA, the CDR3 is TGTGCCAGCAGCCTCACTACTGAGCAGTTCTTC.

In this sample, this clonotype turned up many times. The rearrangement joins TRBV6-1 to TRBJ1-4; 9 bases match TRBD1. The CDR3 is 15 residues long. The germline V gene has CDR1 MNHNS and CDR2 SASEGT. Trimming at V came to 4 bases and at J to 5 bases, leaving 5 bases not matched to a gene. CDR3 nucleotide sequence: TGTGCCAGCAGTGGACTCGGGACAGGGAATGAAAAACTGTTTTTT. Residues: CASSGLGTGNEKLFF.

The chain is built from TRBV7-9 and TRBJ2-2; tentatively, D is TRBD1 (6 bases). V was pared by 1 base and J by 5 bases, with 17 bases between. The CDR3 has 17 residues. Germline-derived CDR1 and CDR2 are SEHNR and FQNEAQ (reference sequence). The CDR3 is CASSLGLFTGRTGELFF. CDR3 DNA: TGTGCCAGCAGCTTAGGCCTTTTCACAGGGCGAACCGGGGAGCTGTTTTTT.

Worth noting for this clonotype: This may come from a read error, since a much larger clone is one base off. This chain joins TRBV20-1 and TRBJ2-1; perhaps TRBD2 as D (5 bases). This CDR3 is built from 15 residues. Germline CDR1 and CDR2: DFQATT and SNEGSKA (reference sequence). The CDR3 here is CSTRDLGASYNEQFF. For the CDR3, the DNA is TGCAGTACTAGAGATCTGGGCGCCTCCTACAATGAGCAGTTCTTC.

In this sample, this clonotype turned up many times. The genes are TRBV29-1 and TRBJ2-4, with 7 bases fitting TRBD1. The CDR3 runs 11 residues. With V trimmed by 4 bases and J by 11 bases, 5 bases remained unmatched. CDR1 is SQVTM and CDR2 is ANQGSEA in the germline V gene. The CDR3 protein is CSVGQGGVQYF. The CDR3 region has the DNA TGCAGCGTTGGACAGGGTGGCGTTCAGTACTTC.

A few counts support this clonotype. The chain is built from TRBV3-1 and TRBJ2-1; tentative D call: TRBD2 (6 bases). The CDR3 contains 15 residues. Trimming shortened V by 1 base and J by 6 bases, and 13 bases separated the two germline ends. CDR1 is LGHDT, CDR2 YNNKEL, per germline (reference sequence). CDR3 loop: CASSQVTGVGNEQFF. CDR3 nucleotides: TGTGCCAGCAGCCAAGTGACGGGGGTCGGCAATGAGCAGTTCTTC.

The chain combines TRBV5-5 with TRBJ2-3, with TRBD2 matching over 7 bases. The V segment lost 6 bases and the J segment 1 base; nucleotides outside the gene matches: 8. Germline V lookup: CDR1 SGHKS, CDR2 YYEKEE (reference sequence). The CDR3 consists of 15 residues. The CDR3 sequence: CASIWEGRGTDTQYF. The CDR3 nucleotides read TGTGCCAGCATCTGGGAGGGCCGAGGCACAGATACGCAGTATTTT. Using reference TRBV5-5 and TRBJ2-3 for the parts outside the CDR3, the full variable domain is DAGVTQSPTHLIKTRGQQVTLRCSPISGHKSVSWYQQVLGQGPQFIFQYYEKEERGRGNFPDRFSARQFPNYSSELNVNALLLGDSALYLCASIWEGRGTDTQYFGPGTRLTVL.

The chain uses TRBV10-3 and TRBJ2-7, with 8 bases matching TRBD1. The germline V gene has CDR1 ENHRY and CDR2 SYGVKD. The CDR3 runs to 13 residues. V lost 6 bases, J lost 6 bases, and 7 bases stayed unmatched. CDR3 in DNA: TGTGCCATCAGCCTTGACAGGGGCGGCGAGCAGTACTTC. As protein: CAISLDRGGEQYF.

The chain uses TRBV6-2 or TRBV6-3 and TRBJ2-2, with 11 nucleotides matching TRBD2. This CDR3 spans 18 amino acids. Germline CDR1 and CDR2: MNHEY and SVGEGT. With 5 bases clipped from V and 3 bases from J, the junction kept 11 bases outside the gene matches. In DNA form, the CDR3 reads TGTGCCAGCAGTGGGATCCAAACTAGCGGGAGCTACACCGGGGAGCTGTTTTTT. Translation: CASSGIQTSGSYTGELFF.

The rearrangement uses TRBV2 and TRBJ2-5; tentatively, D is TRBD1 (6 bases). CDR3 length: 17 amino acids. Per germline, CDR1 SNHLY and CDR2 FYNNEI. V was cut by 5 bases and J by 10 bases, with 29 bases left in between. The DNA of the CDR3 is TGTGCCAGCAGTCTAAAGGGGGTATTGGTCCAGCCAGAGGACCAGTACTTC. Residues: CASSLKGVLVQPEDQYF.